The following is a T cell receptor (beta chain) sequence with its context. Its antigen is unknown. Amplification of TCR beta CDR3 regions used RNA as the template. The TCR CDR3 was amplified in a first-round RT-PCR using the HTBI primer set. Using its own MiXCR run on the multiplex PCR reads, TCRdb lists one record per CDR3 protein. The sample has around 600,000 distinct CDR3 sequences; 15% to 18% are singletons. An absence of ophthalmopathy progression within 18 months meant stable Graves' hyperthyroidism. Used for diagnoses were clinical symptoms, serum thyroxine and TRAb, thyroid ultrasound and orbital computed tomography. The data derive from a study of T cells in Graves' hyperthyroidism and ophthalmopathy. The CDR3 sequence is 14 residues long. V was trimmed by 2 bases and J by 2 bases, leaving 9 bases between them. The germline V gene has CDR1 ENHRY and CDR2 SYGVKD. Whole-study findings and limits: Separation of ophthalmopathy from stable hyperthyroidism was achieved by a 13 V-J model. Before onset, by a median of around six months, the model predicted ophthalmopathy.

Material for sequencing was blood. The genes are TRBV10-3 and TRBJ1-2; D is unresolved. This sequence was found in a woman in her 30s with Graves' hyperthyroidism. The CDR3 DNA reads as TGTGCCATCAGTGAGAGGACGGTAAACTATGGCTACACCTTC. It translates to CAISERTVNYGYTF.